The clone carrying this TCR beta chain was picked up a small number of times. The CDR3 loop spans 15 amino acids. Per germline, CDR1 MGHRA and CDR2 YSYEKL. The V end lost 0 bases, the J end lost 0 bases, and 8 bases lay between the germline ends. Random hexamers served to reverse transcribe roughly 0.45 to 1 ug RNA. TCRdb reprocessed the immunoSEQ multiplex PCR reads via MiXCR and lists one record per CDR3 protein. The data contain about 120,000 distinct CDR3 sequences, 80% to 95% of them singletons. These data originate in a study of CD8 T cells in Susac syndrome. Sequencing of TCR beta was undertaken in CD8+ and CD4+ T cells derived from blood. Controls were healthy donors chosen to match patients in age and sex.

The sequenced material came from CD4+ T cells from PBMCs. This rearrangement joins TRBV4-1 to TRBJ1-1; D is uncertain. The receptor comes from a human donor in good health. CDR3 in amino acids: CASSQEERLNTEAFF. CDR3 DNA: TGCGCCAGCAGCCAAGAAGAAAGATTGAACACTGAAGCTTTCTTT.